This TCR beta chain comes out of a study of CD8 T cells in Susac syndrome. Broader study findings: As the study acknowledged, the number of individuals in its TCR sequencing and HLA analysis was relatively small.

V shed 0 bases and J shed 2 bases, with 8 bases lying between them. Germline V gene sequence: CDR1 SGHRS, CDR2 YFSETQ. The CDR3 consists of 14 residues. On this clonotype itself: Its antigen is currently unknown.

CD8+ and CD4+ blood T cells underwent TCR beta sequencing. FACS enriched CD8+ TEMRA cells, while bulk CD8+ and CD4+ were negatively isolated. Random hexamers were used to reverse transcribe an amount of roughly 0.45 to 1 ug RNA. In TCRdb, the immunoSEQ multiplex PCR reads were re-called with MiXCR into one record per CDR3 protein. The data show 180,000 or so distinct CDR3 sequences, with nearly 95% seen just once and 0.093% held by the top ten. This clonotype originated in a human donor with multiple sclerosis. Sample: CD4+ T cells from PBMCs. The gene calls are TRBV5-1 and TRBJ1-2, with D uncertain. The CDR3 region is CASSLGASNYGYTF. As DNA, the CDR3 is TGCGCCAGCAGCTTGGGGGCCTCAAACTATGGCTACACCTTC.